What follows is one T cell receptor (beta chain) and its context. Its antigen is undetermined. The sample is drawn from a study of a mutant IDH1 vaccine in newly diagnosed glioma. Overall study: Weeks 1, 3, 5, 7, 11, 15, 19 and 23 were when patients received their eight vaccinations. Former treatment meant radiotherapy, temozolomide, or both; the majority had gotten both. The start of vaccination came 4-6 weeks after radiotherapy alone, or with temozolomide cycles.

Data came from immunoSEQ multiplex PCR; TCRdb stores just in-frame clones and leaves some out. The sample yields about 40,000 clones, 80% to 95% seen once. The CDR3 spans 14 residues. Trimming pared 5 bases from V and 5 bases from J, leaving 15 bases between. Germline CDR1 SGHTA, CDR2 FQGNSA. Time point given: week 5, during vaccination. With topical imiquimod, each dose of the vaccine consisted of 300 ug of mutant IDH1 20-mer peptide. Each of the donors came in with new WHO grade 3 or 4 astrocytomas that were IDH1-mutant and ATRX-lost. This TCR derives from a man in his fifties with glioma. This chain joins TRBV7-2 and TRBJ2-5; perhaps TRBD2 as D (7 bases). The sequencing used PBMCs, collected from a glioma patient whose treatment included an IDH1 peptide vaccine. The CDR3 DNA is TGTGCCAGCAGCCTCCGGACTAGGGGGGAGACCCAGTACTTC. Protein sequence: CASSLRTRGETQYF. Full variable domain (outside the CDR3, taken from reference TRBV7-2 and TRBJ2-5): GAGVSQSPSNKVTEKGKDVELRCDPISGHTALYWYRQSLGQGLEFLIYFQGNSAPDKSGLPSDRFSAERTGGSVSTLTIQRTQQEDSAVYLCASSLRTRGETQYFGPGTRLLVL.